Shown below are 7 T cell receptor beta chains from a single sample sequenced in a study of long-term antiretroviral therapy in people with HIV. Survey level was the resolution at which the v3.0 immunoSEQ assay ran. Produced via immunoSEQ multiplex PCR; TCRdb's table is partial and in-frame only. This table has over 15,000 clones, about 90% appearing once. The input for sequencing was unsorted PBMCs, taken 2.2 to 2.4 years before starting antiretroviral therapy. These receptors all come from a woman aged 25 to 39 with HIV.

The genes are TRBV5-1 and TRBJ2-2, with 7 bases lining up with TRBD2. Germline CDR1 is SGHRS and CDR2 is YFSETQ. The CDR3 is made up of 16 amino acids. V was clipped by 1 base and J by 2 bases; unmatched bases: 5. The CDR3 sequence: CASSLWGGGNTGELFF. In DNA, the CDR3 is TGCGCCAGCAGCTTGTGGGGCGGGGGAAACACCGGGGAGCTGTTTTTT. The variable domain in full, with the rest retrieved from reference TRBV5-1 and TRBJ2-2, is KAGVTQTPRYLIKTRGQQVTLSCSPISGHRSVSWYQQTPGQGLQFLFEYFSETQRNKGNFPGRFSGRQFSNSRSEMNVSTLELGDSALYLCASSLWGGGNTGELFFGEGSRLTVL.

CDR3 sequence reads: CASSQEYGGAQETQYF. CDR3 DNA: TGCGCCAGCAGCCAAGAATACGGGGGGGCCCAGGAGACCCAGTACTTC. V gene TRBV4-3 combines with J gene TRBJ2-5, with 8 bases that match TRBD2. The CDR3 runs 16 residues. V lost 0 bases, J lost 5 bases, and 8 bases stayed unmatched. Germline CDR1 is LGHNA and CDR2 is YSLEER.

The chain couples TRBV27 to TRBJ2-7; 9 bases line up with TRBD1. V trimming: 6 bases; J trimming: 7 bases; junction bases outside the gene matches: 7. This CDR3 region has 13 residues. Germline values: CDR1 MNHEY, CDR2 SMNVEV (reference sequence). The CDR3 DNA sequence: TGTGCCAGCAGCGAAACAGGGGGCCGGGAGCAGTACTTC. This sequence encodes CASSETGGREQYF.

The CDR3: CASSFAGGPETQYF. DNA for the CDR3: TGTGCCAGCAGCTTTGCGGGGGGGCCAGAGACCCAGTACTTC. The V call is TRBV7-2, the J call TRBJ2-5, with 9 positions matching TRBD2. The junction had 3 bases not matched to a gene; V was cut back by 3 bases and J by 4 bases. Germline loops: CDR1 SGHTA, CDR2 FQGNSA. This CDR3 comprises 14 residues. Full variable domain (rest looked up from reference TRBV7-2 and TRBJ2-5): GAGVSQSPSNKVTEKGKDVELRCDPISGHTALYWYRQSLGQGLEFLIYFQGNSAPDKSGLPSDRFSAERTGGSVSTLTIQRTQQEDSAVYLCASSFAGGPETQYFGPGTRLLVL.

The chain employs TRBV25-1 and TRBJ1-2, with D unclear. Germline CDR1 MGHDK, CDR2 SYGVNS. V lost 3 bases, J lost 8 bases, and 10 bases lay in between. The CDR3 extends over 12 amino acids. The CDR3 region is CASSDPFFGYTF. In DNA form, the CDR3 reads TGTGCCAGCAGTGACCCTTTTTTCGGCTACACCTTC.

V is TRBV7-3 and J is TRBJ2-5; the match to TRBD1 covers 9 bases. The CDR3 has 15 residues. The V and J ends lost 1 base and 2 bases, in that order; junction bases with no gene match: 2. The germline V gene encodes CDR1 SGHTA and CDR2 FQGTGA. CDR3 DNA sequence: TGTGCCAGCAGCTTAATGGGACAGGGACAAGAGACCCAGTACTTC. It is translated as CASSLMGQGQETQYF.

This chain links TRBV11-1 with TRBJ2-3, with TRBD1 matching 7 bases. V lost 5 bases and J lost 2; bases outside the gene matches: 7. The CDR3 is 15 residues long. Per the germline V gene, CDR1 is SGHAT and CDR2 is FQDESV (reference sequence). CDR3 loop: CASSGPGTATDTQYF. CDR3 nucleotide sequence: TGTGCCAGCAGCGGCCCCGGGACAGCCACAGATACGCAGTATTTT.